A single sample is the source of the 29 T cell receptor beta chains below, sequenced in a study of T cell responses to AZD1222 COVID-19 vaccine. Only in-frame clones appear in the TCRdb table, and some are missing; sequencing was by immunoSEQ multiplex PCR. The sample lists tens of thousands of clones, about 90% occurring once. The sample consisted of peripheral blood, taken on day 0 of AZD1222 vaccination. These receptors were collected from an adult in good health.

The V gene is TRBV5-1, the J gene TRBJ1-2; tentative D call: TRBD1 (5 bases). This CDR3 region has 15 residues. Germline values: CDR1 SGHRS, CDR2 YFSETQ. V was clipped by 0 bases and J by 3 bases, with 12 bases between them. Here the CDR3 reads CASSLASSGHYGYTF. CDR3 sequence (DNA): TGCGCCAGCAGCTTGGCCAGTTCAGGGCACTATGGCTACACCTTC.

This chain links TRBV18 with TRBJ1-4; D is unresolved. CDR1 is KGHSH, CDR2 LQKENI, per germline. Trimming cost V 0 bases and J 2 bases, with 4 bases left between them. The CDR3 is made up of 14 amino acids. The CDR3, as DNA: TGTGCCAGCTCACCACCAGGGACTAATGAAAAACTGTTTTTT. It translates to CASSPPGTNEKLFF.

This clone was observed once. Germline is not matched at one junction end, which may reflect a read error. The rearrangement links TRBV19 to TRBJ2-3; the D is unclear. This CDR3 region has 14 residues. Looked up from germline, CDR1 is LNHDA and CDR2 is SQIVND (reference sequence). The CDR3 reads CASEDAGSRDTQYF. The DNA for the CDR3 is TGTGCCAGCGAGGACGCTGGCAGCAGAGATACGCAGTATTTT.

The V gene is TRBV5-5, the J gene TRBJ1-1, with 7 bases matching TRBD1. CDR3 size: 14 residues. Germline CDR1 is SGHKS and CDR2 is YYEKEE (reference sequence). The V gene end was trimmed by 4 bases and the J gene end by 2 bases; junction bases not matched to a gene: 5. CDR3 bases: TGTGCCAGCAGCGGGACAGCGGGCAACACTGAAGCTTTCTTT. Its translation is CASSGTAGNTEAFF.

The V call is TRBV19, the J call TRBJ1-2; D gene unclear. V lost 6 bases and J lost 5, with 10 bases in between. The germline V gene encodes CDR1 LNHDA and CDR2 SQIVND (reference sequence). There are 12 residues in the CDR3. For the CDR3, the DNA is TGTGCCAGTAGCCAAACCCTGTATGGCTACACCTTC. Its translation: CASSQTLYGYTF.

This clone was recorded once. The V and J genes are TRBV7-9 and TRBJ2-5, with D tentatively TRBD2 (7 bases). Germline CDR1 and CDR2: SEHNR and FQNEAQ (reference sequence). The CDR3 extends over 14 amino acids. V lost 5 bases to trimming and J lost 8 bases, with 18 bases between them. CDR3 sequence reads: CASSGRGGRETQYF. In DNA form, the CDR3 reads TGTGCCAGCAGCGGTAGGGGGGGCCGAGAAACCCAGTACTTC.

This chain joins TRBV7-9 and TRBJ1-4; D is possibly TRBD1 (5 bases). V was pared by 11 bases and J by 8 bases, with 15 bases between. Germline V gives CDR1 SEHNR, CDR2 FQNEAQ (reference sequence). This CDR3 has 12 residues. The CDR3 DNA follows: TGTGCCGGGGACGGGGGTGGAGAAAAACTGTTTTTT. It specifies CAGDGGGEKLFF.

The V call is TRBV9, the J call TRBJ1-1; D gene uncertain. Germline lookup yields CDR1 SGDLS and CDR2 YYNGEE. This CDR3 is 17 amino acids long. The V end was cut by 0 bases, the J end by 1 base, with 16 bases between. The CDR3 DNA is TGTGCCAGCAGCGTAGGAGTGACGAGGGCTGCGAACACTGAAGCTTTCTTT. This gives the protein CASSVGVTRAANTEAFF.

V and J are TRBV5-5 and TRBJ2-5; 7 nucleotides match TRBD2. The V gene end was trimmed by 5 bases and the J gene end by 5 bases; junction bases not matched to a gene: 18. This CDR3 region has 17 residues. Germline CDR1 is SGHKS and CDR2 is YYEKEE (reference sequence). This CDR3 reads CASSTYTSATNLETQYF. The CDR3 DNA sequence: TGTGCCAGCAGTACCTATACTAGCGCTACAAACCTGGAGACCCAGTACTTC.

This clone is a singleton in its sample. For the CDR3, the DNA is TGTGCCAGCAGCGCCGGGACCAACCCTATGAGGAACTACGAGCAGTACTTC. It is translated as CASSAGTNPMRNYEQYF. The V call is TRBV9, the J call TRBJ2-7, with D perhaps TRBD1 or TRBD2 (5 bases each). CDR1 SGDLS and CDR2 YYNGEE come from the germline V gene. This CDR3 has 17 amino acids. Trimming took 3 bases from V and 3 from J, leaving 22 bases between them.

The rearrangement joins TRBV5-1 to TRBJ2-7; tentative D call: TRBD2 (6 bases). Per the germline V gene, CDR1 is SGHRS and CDR2 is YFSETQ. The CDR3 is 14 residues long. The V and J ends lost 3 bases and 3 bases respectively, with 13 bases between them. This chain's CDR3 is CASSSTGGNYEQYF. DNA for the CDR3: TGCGCCAGCAGCTCGACCGGGGGAAACTACGAGCAGTACTTC.

The chain has TRBV5-1 and TRBJ2-2, with D perhaps TRBD1 (6 bases). The CDR3 sequence is 14 residues long. Trimming left V 6 bases short and J 2 bases short, with 11 bases between. Germline loops: CDR1 SGHRS, CDR2 YFSETQ. The CDR3 DNA is TGCGCCAGCATCAAGGGGGTCAACACCGGGGAGCTGTTTTTT. Amino acid sequence: CASIKGVNTGELFF.

V gene TRBV5-6 combines with J gene TRBJ2-7; maybe TRBD2 (6 bases). CDR3 size: 14 residues. Germline loops: CDR1 SGHDT, CDR2 YYEEEE. V was cut by 4 bases and J by 0 bases, with 11 bases left in between. Written as DNA, the CDR3 is TGTGCCAGCAGCCGGGACTCCTCCTCCTACGAGCAGTACTTC. This translates into CASSRDSSSYEQYF.

The CDR3, as DNA: TGTGCCAGCAGCCAGGGGTTCGGGAGGAACACTGAAGCTTTCTTT. It is translated as CASSQGFGRNTEAFF. The J gene is TRBJ1-1, the V gene TRBV13; D is possibly TRBD1 (6 bases). The V and J ends lost 5 bases and 1 base respectively, with 14 bases between them. The CDR3 is 15 amino acids. Germline values: CDR1 PRHDT, CDR2 FYEKMQ (reference sequence).

The gene calls are TRBV2 and TRBJ2-7, with 13 bases lining up with TRBD2. The CDR3 spans 17 residues. Germline values: CDR1 SNHLY, CDR2 FYNNEI. J lost 6 bases, V lost 5 bases, and 13 bases had no gene match. DNA for the CDR3: TGTGCCAGCAGTCCCGGGACTAGCGGGGCCCTGGTAGGCGAGCAGTACTTC. Translating gives CASSPGTSGALVGEQYF.

The chain has TRBV6-5 and TRBJ2-7, with D maybe TRBD1 (6 bases). Germline CDR1 and CDR2: MNHEY and SVGAGI. The CDR3 contains 15 residues. Trimming stripped 4 bases from V and 6 bases from J, with 19 bases between. In DNA form, the CDR3 reads TGTGCCAGCAGTTCCGTAGGACAGCTAGATCGCGAGCAGTACTTC. This sequence encodes CASSSVGQLDREQYF.

V gene TRBV19 combines with J gene TRBJ1-6; 8 bases match TRBD1. CDR1 is LNHDA and CDR2 is SQIVND in the germline V gene (reference sequence). Trimming removed 0 bases from V and 9 bases from J; junction bases left unmatched: 4. This CDR3 has 15 amino acids. This CDR3 is CASSIEPDRVSPLHF. The CDR3 DNA sequence: TGTGCCAGTAGTATAGAGCCGGACAGGGTTTCACCCCTCCACTTT.

V is TRBV18 and J is TRBJ2-1; TRBD1 matches 12 bases. Losses at the gene ends were 0 bases for V and 9 bases for J; bases not matched to a gene: 3. Germline V gene sequence: CDR1 KGHSH, CDR2 LQKENI. The CDR3 is 15 residues long. This CDR3 is CASSPPGTGGVEQFF. The CDR3 DNA reads TGTGCCAGCTCACCACCGGGGACAGGGGGCGTTGAGCAGTTCTTC.

This clone was counted a single time. The rearrangement uses TRBV2 and TRBJ1-3; unclear D gene. CDR3 length equals 14 residues. Trimming left V 1 base short and J 4 bases short, with 8 bases between. In germline, CDR1 is SNHLY, CDR2 FYNNEI. The CDR3 protein is CASSEVGSGNTIYF. Written as DNA, the CDR3 is TGTGCCAGCAGTGAAGTAGGGTCGGGAAACACCATATATTTT. Complete variable domain (other parts from reference TRBV2 and TRBJ1-3): EPEVTQTPSHQVTQMGQEVILRCVPISNHLYFYWYRQILGQKVEFLVSFYNNEISEKSEIFDDQFSVERPDGSNFTLKIRSTKLEDSAMYFCASSEVGSGNTIYFGEGSWLTVV.

This chain joins TRBV5-4 and TRBJ1-1; a possible D gene is TRBD1 (6 bases). The CDR3 is 16 amino acids. V lost 3 bases to trimming and J lost 11 bases, with 26 bases between them. Germline loops: CDR1 SGHNT, CDR2 YYREEE (reference sequence). The CDR3 bases are TGTGCCAGCAGCTCGGAGATGAGGGGGGATATGAAGTGGGCTTTCTTT. Its protein product is CASSSEMRGDMKWAFF.

The chain joins TRBV12-3 or TRBV12-4 to TRBJ2-5; either TRBD1 or TRBD2 may fit D (5 bases each). V dropped 6 bases and J dropped 5 bases, with 13 bases sitting between them. The CDR3 loop spans 13 amino acids. The CDR3 loop is CASSSTEGETQYF. The DNA of the CDR3 is TGTGCCAGCAGCTCTACAGAGGGGGAGACCCAGTACTTC.

For the CDR3, the DNA is TGCGCCAGCAGCCATACCCCCAAGGACGGTTTGGGGAATCAGCCCCAGCATTTT. Translation: CASSHTPKDGLGNQPQHF. This chain connects TRBV4-1 to TRBJ1-5, with D unresolved. The germline V gene encodes CDR1 MGHRA and CDR2 YSYEKL. This CDR3 has 18 residues. V was cut by 3 bases and J by 4 bases, with 22 bases left in between.

V gene TRBV6-5 combines with J gene TRBJ2-7; D is perhaps TRBD2 (6 bases). Trimming pared 7 bases from V and 2 bases from J, leaving 15 bases between. CDR1 is MNHEY and CDR2 is SVGAGI in the germline V gene. The CDR3 covers 14 residues. The CDR3 here is CASNWGVVTYEQYF. The CDR3, as DNA: TGTGCCAGCAACTGGGGGGTCGTAACCTACGAGCAGTACTTC.

The chain carries TRBV6-5 and TRBJ2-7; D possibly matches TRBD1 or TRBD2 (5 bases each). The CDR3 is made up of 13 amino acids. V lost 4 bases, J lost 1 base, and 8 bases lay in between. CDR1 is MNHEY, CDR2 SVGAGI, per germline. The CDR3 DNA reads as TGTGCCAGCAGTTTCGGGGCTTCCTACGAGCAGTACTTC. Translating gives CASSFGASYEQYF.

This chain uses TRBV27 with TRBJ2-5; 9 bases line up with TRBD1. The CDR3 extends over 15 amino acids. The V gene's germline CDR1 is MNHEY and CDR2 SMNVEV (reference sequence). J lost 5 bases, V lost 3 bases, and 7 bases had no gene match. CDR3 residues: CASSFGTGFGETQYF. Here the CDR3 DNA reads TGTGCCAGCAGTTTTGGGACAGGGTTCGGGGAGACCCAGTACTTC.

The CDR3 DNA is TGTGCCACCAGACCCTGGGGACCACATAGCAATCAGCCCCAGCATTTT. Translated, it gives CATRPWGPHSNQPQHF. The J gene is TRBJ1-5, the V gene TRBV24-1; D may be TRBD1 (5 bases). In germline, CDR1 is KGHDR, CDR2 SFDVKD. The CDR3 loop spans 16 amino acids. V was shortened by 7 bases and J by 0 bases, with 15 bases between the two germline ends.

The rearrangement uses TRBV6-5 and TRBJ1-2; the D is unclear. CDR1 is MNHEY and CDR2 is SVGAGI in the germline V gene. The CDR3 has 16 residues. Trimming cost V 0 bases and J 1 base, with 12 bases left between them. CDR3 protein: CASSYSLFGDNYGYTF. DNA for the CDR3: TGTGCCAGCAGTTACTCCTTATTTGGAGATAACTATGGCTACACCTTC.

This clone was recorded once. This chain links TRBV6-5 with TRBJ1-2; D unclear. The CDR3 consists of 15 residues. CDR1 and CDR2 from the germline V gene are MNHEY and SVGAGI. V lost 2 bases and J 0 bases, leaving 10 bases between the germline ends. CDR3 amino acids: CASSYDGTTNYGYTF. In DNA form, the CDR3 reads TGTGCCAGCAGTTACGATGGCACTACTAACTATGGCTACACCTTC.

The CDR3 sequence: CASSLRLGQGEWGYTF. The CDR3 bases are TGTGCCAGCAGCTTGAGGCTGGGACAGGGAGAATGGGGCTACACCTTC. The chain couples TRBV5-4 to TRBJ1-2; TRBD1 matches at 9 bases. This CDR3 has 16 amino acids. The J segment lost 8 bases and the V segment lost 1 base, leaving 12 bases of the junction unmatched. CDR1 is SGHNT and CDR2 is YYREEE in the germline V gene (reference sequence). Combining the CDR3 with reference TRBV5-4 and TRBJ1-2 gives the whole variable domain ETGVTQSPTHLIKTRGQQVTLRCSSQSGHNTVSWYQQALGQGPQFIFQYYREEENGRGNFPPRFSGLQFPNYSSELNVNALELDDSALYLCASSLRLGQGEWGYTFGSGTRLTVV.